These 14 T cell receptor beta chains came from one sample sequenced in a study of T cells after yellow fever vaccination. MiXCR, run by TCRdb on the 5' RACE reads, gives a single entry per CDR3 protein. Of some 390,000 distinct CDR3 sequences listed, over 5% are singletons. Specimen: PBMCs, collected 5 days after the yellow fever booster vaccination. These TCRs come from a man aged 30-40 years who received the YFV17D yellow fever vaccine.

CDR3 sequence (DNA): TGTGCCAGCAGCTCCCGGGACAGGAGCACAGATACGCAGTATTTT. As protein: CASSSRDRSTDTQYF. The V and J genes are TRBV7-2 and TRBJ2-3; TRBD1 matches 8 bases. The ends lost 4 bases at V and 0 bases at J; junction bases unmatched: 3. Per germline, CDR1 SGHTA and CDR2 FQGNSA. The CDR3 is 15 amino acids.

This clonotype was seen at least ten times. The chain employs TRBV24-1 and TRBJ2-2; 9 bases line up with TRBD1. CDR3 length equals 15 residues. CDR1 is KGHDR, CDR2 SFDVKD, per germline. V lost 7 bases to trimming and J lost 2 bases; unmatched junction nucleotides: 4. CDR3: CATSRTGENTGELFF. Written as DNA, the CDR3 is TGTGCCACCAGCCGGACAGGGGAAAACACCGGGGAGCTGTTTTTT.

This clonotype was found a few times. The genes are TRBV24-1 and TRBJ2-5, with 11 bases matching TRBD1. The ends lost 7 bases at V and 4 bases at J; junction bases unmatched: 7. CDR1 is KGHDR and CDR2 is SFDVKD in the germline V gene. This CDR3 spans 15 amino acids. CDR3 in amino acids: CATSEGQGVRETQYF. CDR3 DNA: TGTGCCACCAGCGAGGGACAGGGGGTTAGAGAGACCCAGTACTTC.

The chain joins TRBV7-2 to TRBJ1-5; no definite D call. CDR1 and CDR2 from the germline V gene are SGHTA and FQGNSA. The CDR3 runs to 13 residues. V lost 1 base, J lost 9 bases, and 10 bases lay in between. CDR3 loop: CASSLETYRPQHF. The CDR3 DNA reads as TGTGCCAGCAGCTTAGAAACCTACCGGCCCCAGCATTTT.

In nucleotides, the CDR3 is TGTGCCCTCAGTTTCCGGACTAGCGGGAGGGTATCCTACAATGAGCAGTTCTTC. Its translation is CALSFRTSGRVSYNEQFF. The chain carries TRBV2 and TRBJ2-1; 15 bases are shared with TRBD2. CDR1 SNHLY and CDR2 FYNNEI come from the germline V gene. CDR3 size: 18 residues. V lost 11 bases to trimming and J lost 1 base; unmatched junction nucleotides: 12. Based on the CDR3 plus reference TRBV2 and TRBJ2-1, the full variable domain is EPEVTQTPSHQVTQMGQEVILRCVPISNHLYFYWYRQILGQKVEFLVSFYNNEISEKSEIFDDQFSVERPDGSNFTLKIRSTKLEDSAMYFCALSFRTSGRVSYNEQFFGPGTRLTVL.

This clonotype has ten or more counts. The chain joins TRBV20-1 to TRBJ2-7; TRBD2 matches 8 bases. V lost 1 base and J lost 12; bases outside the gene matches: 8. Per germline, CDR1 DFQATT and CDR2 SNEGSKA (reference sequence). The CDR3 totals 12 residues. CDR3 sequence (DNA): TGCAGTGCTAGAGCCAGCGGGAGTGTCTTGTACTTC. The encoded protein is CSARASGSVLYF.

This clonotype has just a few counts. The genes are TRBV29-1 and TRBJ2-5, with 14 bases that match TRBD2. CDR1 and CDR2 (germline): SQVTM, ANQGSEA. The CDR3 totals 20 residues. J lost 0 bases, V lost 8 bases, and 20 bases had no gene match. CDR3 coding DNA: TGCAGCTTTTGCCGAAAAGGGACTAGCGGGAGCGCCCCGTACCAAGAGACCCAGTACTTC. It translates to CSFCRKGTSGSAPYQETQYF.

This clonotype was found a few times. The CDR3 nucleotides read TGTGCCAGCAGGGACGCTCCTGGCGGGGCAGAAACTGGGGCCAACGTCCTGACTTTC. It encodes CASRDAPGGAETGANVLTF. V and J are TRBV6-4 and TRBJ2-6; D is possibly TRBD2 (6 bases). CDR1 and CDR2 (germline): MRHNA, SNTAGT. The CDR3 consists of 19 residues. The germline V and J ends were trimmed by 6 bases and 2 bases, with 23 bases remaining between them.

This clonotype was seen more than once but under ten times. The V gene is TRBV20-1, the J gene TRBJ2-7; 8 bases are a match to TRBD2. With V trimmed by 6 bases and J by 4 bases, 8 bases remained unmatched. The germline CDR1 and CDR2 sequences are DFQATT and SNEGSKA (reference sequence). This CDR3 spans 13 amino acids. CDR3 nucleotide sequence: TGCAGTGCAACCTCGCGGGGGGCATACGAGCAGTACTTC. As protein: CSATSRGAYEQYF.

There are many counts of this clonotype. This chain links TRBV5-1 with TRBJ2-1, with a tentative D call TRBD2 (5 bases). The CDR3 contains 14 residues. Germline V gene lookup returns CDR1 SGHRS and CDR2 YFSETQ. V lost 1 base to trimming and J lost 8 bases, with 13 bases between them. The CDR3, as DNA: TGCGCCAGCAGCTTGTGGTCTAGCTTCGATGAGCAGTTCTTC. It specifies CASSLWSSFDEQFF.

CDR3 in DNA: TGTGCCAGCACATCCTACGAAGCGGGGGGAGCGGAGACCCAGTACTTC. Protein: CASTSYEAGGAETQYF. V and J are TRBV27 and TRBJ2-5; 9 nucleotides align to TRBD2. Germline V CDR1 and CDR2: MNHEY, SMNVEV (reference sequence). Trimming cost V 7 bases and J 5 bases; bases outside gene matches: 14. The CDR3 runs to 16 residues.

Regarding this clonotype: A much more abundant neighbour one base away suggests this may be a read error. This chain uses TRBV27 with TRBJ1-5, with D maybe TRBD1 (5 bases). The CDR3 is 14 residues long. Germline V gene lookup returns CDR1 MNHEY and CDR2 SMNVEV (reference sequence). The CDR3 protein is CAGSPRDSNQPQHF. CDR3 sequence (DNA): TGTGCCGGCAGTCCACGGGACAGCAATCAGCCCCAGCATTTT.

This clonotype was observed at least ten times. The rearrangement uses TRBV7-8 and TRBJ1-2, with TRBD1 as a possible D gene (6 bases). Trimming removed 4 bases from V and 7 bases from J, with 28 bases in between. The CDR3 consists of 18 residues. Germline values: CDR1 SGHVS, CDR2 FQNEAQ. The CDR3 loop reads CASSSSLLTGRNGGGYTF. The CDR3 coding sequence is TGTGCCAGCAGCTCATCCCTCCTGACAGGCCGAAACGGGGGTGGCTACACCTTC.

In this sample, this clonotype turned up a few times. The rearrangement uses TRBV20-1 and TRBJ2-1, with 7 bases matching TRBD2. Per germline, CDR1 DFQATT and CDR2 SNEGSKA (reference sequence). The CDR3 is made up of 15 amino acids. The J segment lost 5 bases and the V segment lost 0 bases, leaving 7 bases of the junction unmatched. The DNA for the CDR3 is TGCAGTGCTAGAGATGAGGGAGGGCCGAACAATGAGCAGTTCTTC. Translating it yields CSARDEGGPNNEQFF.